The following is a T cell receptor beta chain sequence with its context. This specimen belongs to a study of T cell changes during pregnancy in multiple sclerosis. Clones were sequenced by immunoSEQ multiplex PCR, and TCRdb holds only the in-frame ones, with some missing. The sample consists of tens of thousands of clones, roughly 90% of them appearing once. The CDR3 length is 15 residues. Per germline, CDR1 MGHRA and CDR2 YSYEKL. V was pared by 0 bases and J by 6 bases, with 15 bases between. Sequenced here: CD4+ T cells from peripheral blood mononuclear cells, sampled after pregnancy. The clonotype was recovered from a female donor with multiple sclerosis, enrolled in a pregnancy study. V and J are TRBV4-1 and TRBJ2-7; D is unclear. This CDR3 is CASSQDHGMRPEQYF. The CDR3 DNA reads TGCGCCAGCAGCCAAGATCACGGCATGAGGCCCGAGCAGTACTTC.